This record covers a single T cell receptor (beta chain). What it binds is not known. The source of the sample is a study of shared clonotypes between healthy human individuals. This table comes from immunoSEQ multiplex PCR, and its TCRdb copy is limited to in-frame clones, with some not included. The data hold approximately 720,000 clones, with 72% observed a single time. Regarding the study as a whole: For sorted subsets, rarefaction showed incomplete sequencing despite large depth.

What was sequenced was memory CD4+ T cells sorted from blood. Sample subset: CD45RA-negative fraction. This TCR came from a woman aged 25 to 39 in good health.

The CDR3 spells CASSNQGSTEAFF. The CDR3 DNA reads as TGTGCCAGCAGCAATCAGGGTAGCACTGAAGCTTTCTTT. This chain links TRBV7-2 with TRBJ1-1, with D perhaps matching TRBD1 (5 bases). Trimming pared 5 bases from V and 4 bases from J, leaving 11 bases between. The CDR3 totals 13 residues. The germline CDR1 and CDR2 sequences are SGHTA and FQGNSA.